Each of the 26 T cell receptor beta chains below was sequenced from the same sample in a study of cytomegalovirus exposure and HLA in healthy donors (dated by TCRdb to the late 2010s). The library was built by means of the immunoSEQ multiplex PCR assay. The multiplex PCR relied on a mix of 60 forward primers for TCR Vbeta segments and 13 reverse primers for TCR Jbeta segments. TCRdb re-hosts the immuneACCESS table, in-frame sequences only. Its copies lack some clones; in the studies checked, an unresolved V gene accounts for under half of them, and the cause for the rest is not known. The sample yields around 190,000 clones; over 60% were counted once. The top ten hold about 1.1% of the sample. The sequenced material came from PBMCs. The receptors come from a woman between 40 and 50 years old in good health and CMV-seronegative.

The chain is built from TRBV5-6 and TRBJ2-5; D uncertain. Germline lookup yields CDR1 SGHDT and CDR2 YYEEEE. The CDR3 consists of 12 residues. V lost 6 bases, J lost 4 bases, and 10 bases lay in between. CDR3 coding DNA: TGTGCCAGCACCCTTAGTTCAGAGACCCAGTACTTC. Translated, it gives CASTLSSETQYF.

The V and J genes are TRBV19 and TRBJ2-1; 10 bases are shared with TRBD2. J lost 8 bases, V lost 6 bases, and 10 bases had no gene match. The CDR3 is 15 amino acids. Germline V gene data show CDR1 as LNHDA and CDR2 as SQIVND (reference sequence). The CDR3 coding sequence is TGTGCCAGTAGGCACATTAGCGGGAGGCTCTATGAGCAGTTCTTC. Amino acid sequence: CASRHISGRLYEQFF.

The chain joins TRBV19 to TRBJ1-2; D not certain. V lost 3 bases and J lost 3, with 11 bases in between. Looked up from germline, CDR1 is LNHDA and CDR2 is SQIVND (reference sequence). CDR3 length: 14 residues. For the CDR3, the DNA is TGTGCCAGTAGTATGACTGGCGGAGACTATGGCTACACCTTC. The encoded protein is CASSMTGGDYGYTF.

This chain uses TRBV6-1 with TRBJ2-1; 10 bases map to TRBD1. The V gene end was trimmed by 6 bases and the J gene end by 5 bases; junction bases not matched to a gene: 4. CDR1 and CDR2 (germline): MNHNS, SASEGT. This CDR3 has 14 residues. The CDR3 is CASSWGTGDNEQFF. CDR3 sequence (DNA): TGTGCCAGCAGCTGGGGGACAGGGGACAATGAGCAGTTCTTC.

The chain is built from TRBV10-3 and TRBJ2-7; perhaps TRBD1 as D (6 bases). The V gene's germline CDR1 is ENHRY and CDR2 SYGVKD. The V gene lost 6 bases and the J gene lost 0 bases, with 15 bases spanning the gap. The CDR3 loop spans 15 amino acids. The CDR3 reads CAISGRDTFSYEQYF. DNA of the CDR3: TGTGCCATCAGCGGTCGGGACACCTTCTCCTACGAGCAGTACTTC.

This clone was picked up a small number of times. The J gene is TRBJ1-1, the V gene TRBV11-3; D is unresolved. Germline-derived CDR1 and CDR2 are SGHNT and YENEEA. Trimming pared 5 bases from V and 0 bases from J, leaving 7 bases between. The CDR3 loop spans 13 amino acids. Here the CDR3 DNA reads TGTGCCAGCAGCATTACACTGAACACTGAAGCTTTCTTT. Translating gives CASSITLNTEAFF.

The CDR3 DNA sequence: TGTGCCAGCAGTGTAGTTTATTACGAGCAGTACTTC. It is translated as CASSVVYYEQYF. The chain combines TRBV6-1 with TRBJ2-7; D remains ambiguous. Looked up from germline, CDR1 is MNHNS and CDR2 is SASEGT. Trimming shortened V by 4 bases and J by 4 bases, and 8 bases separated the two germline ends. This CDR3 is built from 12 residues.

The sample holds a few counts of this clone. The chain joins TRBV5-6 to TRBJ1-2, with D unclear. Germline V CDR1 and CDR2: SGHDT, YYEEEE. V lost 2 bases to trimming and J lost 4 bases, with 12 bases between them. There are 14 residues in the CDR3. CDR3 DNA: TGTGCCAGCAGCTTACTAGGGCAGGCCTATGGCTACACCTTC. Protein product: CASSLLGQAYGYTF.

The rearrangement joins TRBV7-9 to TRBJ1-2; tentatively, D is TRBD1 (5 bases). CDR3 length equals 14 residues. Trimming shortened V by 5 bases and J by 0 bases, and 10 bases separated the two germline ends. In germline, CDR1 is SEHNR, CDR2 FQNEAQ (reference sequence). The CDR3 DNA follows: TGTGCCAGCAGCACAGGACGGACTAACTATGGCTACACCTTC. Translation: CASSTGRTNYGYTF.

The rearrangement uses TRBV2 and TRBJ1-5, with 8 bases fitting TRBD1. The trim removed 4 bases at V and 6 bases at J, leaving 8 bases unmatched. Germline CDR1 SNHLY, CDR2 FYNNEI. The CDR3 is 15 residues long. CDR3 residues: CASSGEGQVGQPQHF. The CDR3 nucleotides read TGTGCCAGCAGTGGAGAGGGACAGGTCGGTCAGCCCCAGCATTTT.

The CDR3 nucleotides are TGTGCCAGTAGTATCTCGTTTTCAACGGGACTAGCGCCAGCAACAGATACGCAGTATTTT. Encoded protein: CASSISFSTGLAPATDTQYF. The chain recombines TRBV19 with TRBJ2-3; TRBD2 matches 10 bases. The germline V gene has CDR1 LNHDA and CDR2 SQIVND (reference sequence). This CDR3 is 20 amino acids long. The trim removed 3 bases at V and 3 bases at J, leaving 18 bases unmatched.

This clone was found once. This chain links TRBV4-3 with TRBJ2-1, with 8 positions matching TRBD2. Germline CDR1 and CDR2: LGHNA and YSLEER. This CDR3 has 16 amino acids. V was pared by 5 bases and J by 2 bases, with 8 bases of the junction left unmatched. The CDR3 here is CASSKLSGVAYNEQFF. The CDR3 nucleotides are TGCGCCAGCAGCAAACTTAGCGGGGTTGCCTACAATGAGCAGTTCTTC.

The V call is TRBV2, the J call TRBJ1-2, with 9 nucleotides matching TRBD1. The germline V gene encodes CDR1 SNHLY and CDR2 FYNNEI. The CDR3 length is 13 residues. The V and J ends lost 4 bases and 9 bases, in that order; junction bases with no gene match: 6. CDR3 coding DNA: TGTGCCAGCAGTGTTGGGACAGGGATGCGCTACACCTTC. This sequence encodes CASSVGTGMRYTF.

The chain couples TRBV5-4 to TRBJ2-7; 7 nucleotides align to TRBD2. The CDR3 consists of 15 residues. V gave up 4 bases and J gave up 0 bases; unmatched junction bases: 7. The germline CDR1 and CDR2 sequences are SGHNT and YYREEE (reference sequence). DNA for the CDR3: TGTGCCAGCAGCCCCCAAGGCGGGAGCTCCTACGAGCAGTACTTC. This encodes CASSPQGGSSYEQYF.

This chain uses TRBV6-1 with TRBJ2-7, with 9 bases that match TRBD2. CDR1 is MNHNS, CDR2 SASEGT, per germline. The CDR3 runs to 15 residues. V lost 7 bases to trimming and J lost 3 bases; unmatched junction nucleotides: 10. The DNA of the CDR3 is TGTGCCAGCACCCCAGGTAGCGGGAGCTTCTACGAGCAGTACGTC. Protein: CASTPGSGSFYEQYV.

This clone has just a few counts. Other DNA sequences from this sample encode an identical CDR3 as well. The chain has TRBV27 and TRBJ1-1; D gene uncertain. Germline V gives CDR1 MNHEY, CDR2 SMNVEV (reference sequence). CDR3 length: 14 amino acids. V was clipped by 8 bases and J by 4 bases, with 17 bases between them. Here the CDR3 DNA reads TGTGCCAGCGCCGGCGGGGAACTCGGCACTGAAGCTTTCTTT. Its translation: CASAGGELGTEAFF.

The V call is TRBV5-1, the J call TRBJ1-5; unclear D gene. The germline gives CDR1 SGHRS, CDR2 YFSETQ. Trimming stripped 0 bases from V and 1 base from J, with 8 bases between. The CDR3 is made up of 15 amino acids. CDR3 DNA sequence: TGCGCCAGCAGCTTGGGAGGGTTGAGCAATCAGCCCCAGCATTTT. Translation gives CASSLGGLSNQPQHF. The variable domain in full, with the rest retrieved from reference TRBV5-1 and TRBJ1-5, is KAGVTQTPRYLIKTRGQQVTLSCSPISGHRSVSWYQQTPGQGLQFLFEYFSETQRNKGNFPGRFSGRQFSNSRSEMNVSTLELGDSALYLCASSLGGLSNQPQHFGDGTRLSIL.

The sample holds a few counts of this clone. This chain uses TRBV9 with TRBJ2-3; the D gene is possibly TRBD2 (6 bases). CDR1 and CDR2 (germline): SGDLS, YYNGEE. With 1 base removed from V and 5 bases from J, the gap between germline ends came to 14 bases. The CDR3 is 15 amino acids. The CDR3 here is CASSVWSGRGDTQYF. In DNA, the CDR3 is TGTGCCAGCAGCGTATGGTCCGGGCGGGGAGATACGCAGTATTTT.

The chain employs TRBV19 and TRBJ2-4; 11 bases align to TRBD2. The CDR3 spans 16 residues. With V trimmed by 2 bases and J by 9 bases, 9 bases remained unmatched. Germline values: CDR1 LNHDA, CDR2 SQIVND (reference sequence). CDR3 DNA sequence: TGTGCCAGTAGTATAAGTGGGACTAGCGGTTTTTCCATTCAGTACTTC. Its protein is CASSISGTSGFSIQYF.

The genes are TRBV5-6 and TRBJ1-1; maybe TRBD1 (5 bases). This CDR3 contains 13 residues. CDR1 and CDR2 (germline): SGHDT, YYEEEE. With 2 bases removed from V and 6 bases from J, the gap between germline ends came to 11 bases. CDR3 coding DNA: TGTGCCAGCAGCTTCCAGGGTAGGGCTGAAGCTTTCTTT. This translates into CASSFQGRAEAFF.

In its sample, this clone was seen a few times. The gene calls are TRBV7-2 and TRBJ1-2; D is ambiguous. This CDR3 is 11 amino acids long. Trimming cost V 4 bases and J 10 bases, with 10 bases left between them. Germline V lookup: CDR1 SGHTA, CDR2 FQGNSA. This CDR3 reads CASSSQRYYTF. The CDR3 nucleotides are TGTGCCAGCAGCTCCCAACGGTACTACACCTTC. Full variable domain (missing parts from reference TRBV7-2 and TRBJ1-2): GAGVSQSPSNKVTEKGKDVELRCDPISGHTALYWYRQSLGQGLEFLIYFQGNSAPDKSGLPSDRFSAERTGGSVSTLTIQRTQQEDSAVYLCASSSQRYYTFGSGTRLTVV.

The gene calls are TRBV19 and TRBJ2-1; possibly TRBD1 for D (6 bases). This CDR3 region has 15 residues. Per the germline V gene, CDR1 is LNHDA and CDR2 is SQIVND (reference sequence). V lost 5 bases, J lost 2 bases, and 13 bases lay in between. This CDR3 is CASSSDRTPYNEQFF. Written as DNA, the CDR3 is TGTGCCAGTAGTTCCGACAGGACCCCCTACAATGAGCAGTTCTTC.

The V call is TRBV9, the J call TRBJ2-3; D may be TRBD2 (5 bases). The CDR3 contains 17 residues. CDR1 SGDLS and CDR2 YYNGEE come from the germline V gene. Between the trimmed V and J ends, which lost 4 bases and 4 bases, there was a span of 22 bases. The DNA for the CDR3 is TGTGCCAGCAGCCTCCAAGGACTCCGTATAAACTCAGATACGCAGTATTTT. Protein product: CASSLQGLRINSDTQYF.

The V and J genes are TRBV19 and TRBJ2-1, with 7 bases fitting TRBD2. CDR1 and CDR2 (germline): LNHDA, SQIVND (reference sequence). J lost 6 bases, V lost 5 bases, and 10 bases had no gene match. This CDR3 is built from 15 residues. The CDR3 coding sequence is TGTGCCAGTAGTGGGAGACGGCGGGAGTTCAATGAGCAGTTCTTC. Protein sequence: CASSGRRREFNEQFF.

The chain links TRBV4-1 to TRBJ2-3, with 12 positions matching TRBD2. Germline V gene data show CDR1 as MGHRA and CDR2 as YSYEKL. The CDR3 has 19 residues. The ends lost 1 base at V and 3 bases at J; junction bases unmatched: 11. Here the CDR3 reads CASSQVWALAGGGTDTQYF. DNA for the CDR3: TGCGCCAGCAGCCAAGTTTGGGCCCTAGCGGGAGGGGGGACAGATACGCAGTATTTT.

The genes are TRBV5-4 and TRBJ2-5, with 11 bases aligning to TRBD1. J lost 3 bases, V lost 4 bases, and 8 bases had no gene match. CDR1 SGHNT and CDR2 YYREEE come from the germline V gene (reference sequence). The CDR3 runs 16 residues. The CDR3 coding sequence is TGTGCCAGCAGCCCACCGGGACAGGGGGACAAAGAGACCCAGTACTTC. It encodes CASSPPGQGDKETQYF.